Each of the 10 T cell receptor beta chains below was sequenced from the same sample in a study of Ad26.COV2.S vaccination and SARS-CoV-2 variants. The data were produced by immunoSEQ multiplex PCR, yet TCRdb's version contains in-frame clones alone and is incomplete. The data contain hundreds of thousands of clones, approximately 86% of them singletons. Treatment noted: 15 to 20 received Ad26.COV2.S at low or high dose, single or two shots; several received placebo; per-sample allocation not given. Samples came from day 63 after the first vaccine or placebo injection. The source was peripheral blood, collected in a trial of Ad26.COV2.S vaccine versus placebo. The source is a person between 18 and 65 years old who received the Ad26.COV2.S COVID-19 vaccine or a placebo.

The chain employs TRBV13 and TRBJ2-7; 10 positions agree with TRBD2. The V segment lost 3 bases and the J segment 7 bases; nucleotides outside the gene matches: 12. This CDR3 has 16 amino acids. Germline loops: CDR1 PRHDT, CDR2 FYEKMQ (reference sequence). CDR3: CASSFNRAGGPGEQYF. Written as DNA, the CDR3 is TGTGCCAGCAGCTTTAATCGAGCGGGAGGGCCGGGTGAGCAGTACTTC.

This rearrangement joins TRBV11-2 to TRBJ2-1; 13 nucleotides line up with TRBD2. Germline CDR1 SGHAT, CDR2 FQNNGV. This CDR3 contains 19 residues. The ends lost 2 bases at V and 4 bases at J; junction bases unmatched: 11. In DNA form, the CDR3 reads TGTGCCAGCAGCTTATCAGGGGCCGGGACTAGCGGGAAATACAATGAGCAGTTCTTC. It specifies CASSLSGAGTSGKYNEQFF.

The rearrangement links TRBV4-1 to TRBJ1-5; D may be TRBD1 (5 bases). Per germline, CDR1 MGHRA and CDR2 YSYEKL. The V end lost 0 bases, the J end lost 7 bases, and 13 bases lay between the germline ends. The CDR3 has 15 amino acids. CDR3 nucleotide sequence: TGCGCCAGCAGCCAAGATAGAGGGACCTCCCAGCCCCAGCATTTT. It specifies CASSQDRGTSQPQHF.

This clone is a singleton in its sample. The rearrangement uses TRBV28 and TRBJ1-2; D ambiguous. The CDR3 covers 16 residues. Germline values: CDR1 MDHEN, CDR2 SYDVKM. V lost 3 bases to trimming and J lost 4 bases, with 18 bases between them. DNA of the CDR3: TGTGCCAGCAGTTTGGCTGACTTGCTGGGAGGCTATGGCTACACCTTC. The encoded protein is CASSLADLLGGYGYTF.

V and J are TRBV6-2 or TRBV6-3 and TRBJ2-1; 8 bases agree with TRBD2. From germline, CDR1 is MNHEY and CDR2 SVGEGT. The CDR3 covers 21 residues. V dropped 4 bases and J dropped 1; count of bases not matched to a gene: 21. CDR3: CASSFPGDRGGMWASYNEQFF. Here the CDR3 DNA reads TGTGCCAGCAGTTTCCCGGGTGATCGGGGGGGAATGTGGGCATCCTACAATGAGCAGTTCTTC.

The rearrangement links TRBV7-8 to TRBJ2-7, with a weak D call TRBD2 (6 bases). Trimming took 5 bases from V and 7 from J, leaving 18 bases between them. The germline CDR1 and CDR2 sequences are SGHVS and FQNEAQ. There are 14 residues in the CDR3. The CDR3, as DNA: TGTGCCAGCAGCAAAGGAGGGGCAGTGAGGGAGCAGTACTTC. Amino acids: CASSKGGAVREQYF.

This chain connects TRBV4-3 to TRBJ2-2; 9 bases are a match to TRBD2. Losses at the gene ends were 0 bases for V and 0 bases for J; bases not matched to a gene: 5. This CDR3 has 18 amino acids. CDR1 and CDR2 from the germline V gene are LGHNA and YSLEER. The CDR3 bases are TGCGCCAGCAGCCAAGATGTGAGCGGGGGGACGAACACCGGGGAGCTGTTTTTT. Its translation: CASSQDVSGGTNTGELFF.

This chain links TRBV18 with TRBJ2-7, with D unresolved. V was shortened by 3 bases and J by 6 bases, with 21 bases between the two germline ends. There are 16 residues in the CDR3. Germline V gene lookup returns CDR1 KGHSH and CDR2 LQKENI. CDR3: CASSPSSSRVVPEQYF. The CDR3 nucleotides read TGTGCCAGCTCACCTAGCTCTTCCCGGGTGGTCCCCGAGCAGTACTTC.

The gene calls are TRBV9 and TRBJ1-2, with a weak D call TRBD1 (5 bases). The V and J ends lost 0 bases and 5 bases respectively, with 11 bases between them. The CDR3 has 14 amino acids. Germline V gene data show CDR1 as SGDLS and CDR2 as YYNGEE. CDR3 in amino acids: CASSVGGVHYGYTF. The CDR3 DNA follows: TGTGCCAGCAGCGTAGGGGGGGTTCATTATGGCTACACCTTC.

This chain connects TRBV28 to TRBJ1-2; D not certain. Looked up from germline, CDR1 is MDHEN and CDR2 is SYDVKM. The CDR3 is 13 residues long. The germline V and J ends were trimmed by 3 bases and 4 bases, with 9 bases remaining between them. The CDR3 sequence is CASSFRAGYGYTF. The DNA for the CDR3 is TGTGCCAGCAGTTTTCGGGCAGGCTATGGCTACACCTTC.